This T cell receptor beta chain was sequenced during a study of blood T cell repertoires in COVID-19. The CDR3 sequence is 19 residues long. Germline assignment: CDR1 SGHRS and CDR2 YFSETQ. A remark on this clone: Germline is not matched at one junction end, which may reflect a read error.

The assay was immunoSEQ multiplex PCR, and TCRdb's table has in-frame clones only and misses some. The repertoire holds approximately 440,000 clones, 90% seen once, with around 0.6% in the top ten. V is TRBV5-1 and J is TRBJ2-1, with 14 bases identical to TRBD2. The sequenced material came from PBMCs or T cells enriched from blood (not recorded which). The source is a man aged 18 to 30 who had recovered from COVID-19. The CDR3: CASSLALSTSGRAYSEQFF. The CDR3 DNA reads TGCGCCAGCAGCTTAGCACTTTCGACTAGCGGGAGGGCATACAGTGAGCAGTTCTTC.